This TCR beta chain came from a study of T cells after somatic rescue of genetic block. The CDR3 adds up to 12 amino acids, both ends counted. Per the germline V gene, CDR1 is ENHRY and CDR2 is SYGVKD. Measured with immunoSEQ multiplex PCR; TCRdb has only the in-frame clones, and not every one. The sample records about 88,000 clones, 85% to 90% being singletons. Regarding this clone: This is likely a read error, given that the CDR3 carries no conserved phenylalanine or tryptophan at its end. No DNA is shown, since the ends of the CDR3 on it are uncertain; the CDR3 is the one TCRdb lists.

This receptor was obtained from a woman aged 18-35 years. The chain carries TRBV10-3 and TRBJ1-2; the D call in the table, TRBD1, was not verified against the DNA. Sample: peripheral blood mononuclear cells (PBMCs). The CDR3 is CAISESEGDSLV.